The 28 T cell receptor beta chains reported below all come from one sample, sequenced in a study of T cells after yellow fever vaccination. TCRdb used MiXCR to reprocess the 5' RACE reads, holding one entry per CDR3 protein. Of 400,000 or so distinct CDR3 sequences listed, 11% are singletons. Sequencing was performed on PBMCs, taken on the day of the first yellow fever vaccination. These receptors all stem from a man between 18 and 29 years old who received the YFV17D yellow fever vaccine.

In its sample, this clonotype was seen a few times. The V call is TRBV6-2 or TRBV6-3, the J call TRBJ1-5; a weak D match, TRBD1 (5 bases). The germline V gene has CDR1 MNHEY and CDR2 SVGEGT. CDR3 length equals 17 residues. The V end lost 5 bases, the J end lost 0 bases, and 17 bases lay between the germline ends. The CDR3 spells CASSNPAGGYSNQPQHF. The CDR3 DNA is TGTGCCAGCAGTAACCCCGCGGGGGGGTATAGCAATCAGCCCCAGCATTTT.

On this clonotype: The junction does not match germline at one end; this may be a read error. V is TRBV7-3 and J is TRBJ2-2, with 8 bases that match TRBD1. This CDR3 has 15 amino acids. CDR1 is SGHTA and CDR2 is FQGTGA in the germline V gene. In DNA form, the CDR3 reads TGTGTCAGCAGCTTGCAGGGGGCGAACACCGCGGAGCTGTTTTTT. This translates into CVSSLQGANTAELFF.

The chain recombines TRBV11-2 with TRBJ2-3; the D call may be TRBD1 or TRBD2 (5 bases each). Germline lookup yields CDR1 SGHAT and CDR2 FQNNGV. The CDR3 is 16 amino acids. Trimming removed 5 bases from V and 1 base from J, with 16 bases in between. CDR3 region: CASSLNQGVRTDTQYF. In DNA form, the CDR3 reads TGTGCCAGCAGCCTAAATCAGGGAGTCCGCACAGATACGCAGTATTTT.

The chain employs TRBV20-1 and TRBJ1-5; D uncertain. The CDR3 has 13 residues. The V end was cut by 2 bases, the J end by 4 bases, with 9 bases between. Germline lookup yields CDR1 DFQATT and CDR2 SNEGSKA (reference sequence). The chain's CDR3 is CSARSQPNQPQHF. CDR3 in DNA: TGCAGTGCTAGAAGCCAGCCAAATCAGCCCCAGCATTTT.

This clonotype was counted between two and nine times. This rearrangement joins TRBV29-1 to TRBJ2-3, with D tentatively TRBD1 (5 bases). Trimming removed 3 bases at V and 7 bases at J, with 17 bases between. The CDR3 is 14 amino acids. Per the germline V gene, CDR1 is SQVTM and CDR2 is ANQGSEA. The DNA for the CDR3 is TGCAGCGTTGAGTCCGGCAGGGTCACTAATACGCAGTATTTT. This encodes CSVESGRVTNTQYF.

Only a few counts were recorded for this clonotype. This chain connects TRBV4-3 to TRBJ1-2; D is perhaps TRBD1 (6 bases). Germline V gives CDR1 LGHNA, CDR2 YSLEER. The CDR3 covers 16 residues. V was trimmed by 1 base and J by 0 bases, leaving 12 bases between them. The CDR3 loop is CASSQVWQGTNYGYTF. The DNA of the CDR3 is TGCGCCAGCAGCCAAGTCTGGCAGGGGACTAACTATGGCTACACCTTC.

V gene TRBV7-9 combines with J gene TRBJ2-1, with D possibly matching TRBD2 (6 bases). Trimming shortened V by 4 bases and J by 16 bases, and 14 bases separated the two germline ends. From germline, CDR1 is SEHNR and CDR2 FQNEAQ (reference sequence). There are 11 residues in the CDR3. The DNA of the CDR3 is TGTGCCAGCAGCTCGCAGGACTATCGTTTCTTC. This sequence encodes CASSSQDYRFF.

The sample holds a few counts of this clonotype. This chain links TRBV5-6 with TRBJ2-5; 8 positions match TRBD1. V was pared by 4 bases and J by 1 base, with 3 bases of the junction left unmatched. The CDR3 extends over 14 amino acids. The germline V gene encodes CDR1 SGHDT and CDR2 YYEEEE. The CDR3 loop reads CASSTQGAQETQYF. CDR3 DNA sequence: TGTGCCAGCAGCACCCAGGGGGCCCAAGAGACCCAGTACTTC.

This clonotype came up a few times. The chain is built from TRBV20-1 and TRBJ2-1, with 10 bases aligning to TRBD2. J gave up 9 bases and V 4 bases, and 6 bases lay outside the gene matches. The CDR3 contains 13 residues. Per germline, CDR1 DFQATT and CDR2 SNEGSKA (reference sequence). Here the CDR3 reads CSATSGGAGEQFF. The CDR3 DNA follows: TGCAGTGCTACGAGCGGGGGGGCCGGTGAGCAGTTCTTC.

This rearrangement joins TRBV7-2 to TRBJ2-3; D possibly corresponds to TRBD1 (6 bases). This CDR3 contains 13 residues. Germline V gene sequence: CDR1 SGHTA, CDR2 FQGNSA. V was pared by 4 bases and J by 2 bases, with 7 bases between. In nucleotides, the CDR3 is TGTGCCAGCAGCTGGACAGCCACAGATACGCAGTATTTT. The encoded protein is CASSWTATDTQYF.

In its sample, this clonotype was seen a few times. This chain joins TRBV6-5 and TRBJ1-6; D unclear. The CDR3 loop spans 14 amino acids. Trimming took off 7 bases at V and 6 bases at J, with 13 bases between the two ends. The germline V gene encodes CDR1 MNHEY and CDR2 SVGAGI. Written as DNA, the CDR3 is TGTGCCAGCAACCGGGCTCGCCTTAATTCACCCCTCCACTTT. This codes for CASNRARLNSPLHF.

This clonotype occurred a few times. The chain employs TRBV6-2 or TRBV6-3 and TRBJ1-2; 7 bases align to TRBD1. CDR1 is MNHEY and CDR2 is SVGEGT in the germline V gene. Trimming at V came to 5 bases and at J to 2 bases, leaving 5 bases not matched to a gene. The CDR3 totals 14 residues. The CDR3 protein is CASSATGSNYGYTF. DNA of the CDR3: TGTGCCAGCAGTGCGACAGGGTCCAACTATGGCTACACCTTC.

The chain joins TRBV20-1 to TRBJ1-1; TRBD1 might be the D (5 bases). The CDR3 consists of 12 residues. Trimming stripped 3 bases from V and 3 bases from J, with 8 bases between. Germline-derived CDR1 and CDR2 are DFQATT and SNEGSKA (reference sequence). CDR3 region: CSASRGDTEAFF. The CDR3 DNA sequence: TGCAGTGCTAGTCGGGGGGACACTGAAGCTTTCTTT.

This clonotype was seen more than once but under ten times. The rearrangement links TRBV30 to TRBJ1-4; D gene ambiguous. Germline V gives CDR1 GTSNPN, CDR2 SVGIG (reference sequence). The germline V and J ends were trimmed by 4 bases and 8 bases, with 11 bases remaining between them. The CDR3 contains 12 residues. CDR3 DNA sequence: TGTGCCTGGACTTCGGTGGGCGAAAAACTGTTTTTT. Its protein is CAWTSVGEKLFF.

The V call is TRBV24-1, the J call TRBJ1-1, with unresolved D. Trimming removed 8 bases at V and 4 bases at J, with 7 bases between. Germline CDR1 KGHDR, CDR2 SFDVKD. CDR3 length: 11 amino acids. Here the CDR3 reads CATTGSTEAFF. CDR3 coding DNA: TGTGCCACCACAGGCTCCACTGAAGCTTTCTTT.

In this sample, this clonotype turned up a few times. The CDR3 does not close with the conserved phenylalanine or tryptophan, likely indicating a read error. The DNA is omitted, as the CDR3 cannot be located on it reliably, and the CDR3 follows TCRdb's listing. The chain uses TRBV30 and TRBJ2-1; the table names TRBD1, a call not compared with the DNA. The CDR3 region is 16 residues in length, termini included. The germline V gene encodes CDR1 GTSNPN and CDR2 SVGIG (reference sequence). This chain's CDR3 is CAWSEGRGIAGAPPTP.

This clonotype was counted only a few times. This chain connects TRBV25-1 to TRBJ2-5, with 8 positions matching TRBD1. The CDR3 loop spans 15 amino acids. Trimming at V came to 3 bases and at J to 4 bases, leaving 7 bases not matched to a gene. Germline CDR1 MGHDK, CDR2 SYGVNS. The CDR3 protein is CASSDMQGAGETQYF. DNA of the CDR3: TGTGCCAGCAGTGATATGCAGGGGGCGGGAGAGACCCAGTACTTC.

The sample holds many counts of this clonotype. The chain uses TRBV11-2 and TRBJ2-1, with a weak D call TRBD1 (5 bases). There are 15 residues in the CDR3. The germline V gene has CDR1 SGHAT and CDR2 FQNNGV. Trimming shortened V by 5 bases and J by 7 bases, and 18 bases separated the two germline ends. The CDR3 protein is CASSDRGRNGNEQFF. The CDR3 nucleotides are TGTGCCAGCAGCGATAGGGGCAGGAATGGGAATGAGCAGTTCTTC. Drawing the rest from reference TRBV11-2 and TRBJ2-1, the complete variable domain is EAGVAQSPRYKIIEKRQSVAFWCNPISGHATLYWYQQILGQGPKLLIQFQNNGVVDDSQLPKDRFSAERLKGVDSTLKIQPAKLEDSAVYLCASSDRGRNGNEQFFGPGTRLTVL.

This clonotype has just a few counts. The rearrangement links TRBV7-8 to TRBJ1-2, with 10 nucleotides matching TRBD1. CDR1 is SGHVS, CDR2 FQNEAQ, per germline. The CDR3 totals 16 residues. V dropped 0 bases and J dropped 8; count of bases not matched to a gene: 9. The CDR3 region is CASSLASRGDRGGYTF. CDR3 DNA: TGTGCCAGCAGCTTAGCGAGTAGGGGGGACAGGGGAGGCTACACCTTC.

This clonotype was seen a handful of times. The rearrangement uses TRBV15 and TRBJ2-2; D not resolved. Deletions cut 0 bases from V and 14 bases from J, with 7 bases between. In germline, CDR1 is LNHNV, CDR2 YYDKDF (reference sequence). The CDR3 is made up of 11 amino acids. The CDR3 DNA is TGTGCCACCAGCAGAGAAGAGGAACTGTTTTTT. Translation gives CATSREEELFF.

V and J are TRBV7-2 and TRBJ2-5; the match to TRBD1 covers 7 bases. The CDR3 extends over 14 amino acids. CDR1 is SGHTA and CDR2 is FQGNSA in the germline V gene. The junction had 6 bases not matched to a gene; V was cut back by 5 bases and J by 3 bases. CDR3 coding DNA: TGTGCCAGCAGCCTTTCGACAGGGAAAGAGACCCAGTACTTC. Translating gives CASSLSTGKETQYF.

This clonotype has only a few counts. J is TRBJ2-3 and V is TRBV29-1; D is undetermined. The CDR3 sequence is 13 residues long. Germline lookup yields CDR1 SQVTM and CDR2 ANQGSEA. Trimming cost V 7 bases and J 0 bases, with 11 bases left between them. Here the CDR3 reads CSATGHSTDTQYF. The CDR3 coding sequence is TGCAGCGCTACTGGCCATAGCACAGATACGCAGTATTTT.

This sequence joins TRBV7-8 and TRBJ2-7, with D possibly being TRBD1 (6 bases). The germline V gene has CDR1 SGHVS and CDR2 FQNEAQ. CDR3 length: 15 residues. V was pared by 0 bases and J by 3 bases, with 12 bases between. The CDR3: CASSLASEGGYEQYV. CDR3 sequence (DNA): TGTGCCAGCAGCTTAGCTAGTGAAGGGGGCTACGAGCAGTACGTC.

A few counts support this clonotype. V gene TRBV15 combines with J gene TRBJ1-4, with a weak D call TRBD1 (6 bases). The ends were cut back, 0 bases at V and 8 bases at J, with 13 bases in the middle. Germline lookup yields CDR1 LNHNV and CDR2 YYDKDF (reference sequence). CDR3 length equals 15 residues. CDR3 sequence reads: CATSRDPQGEEKLFF. As DNA, the CDR3 is TGTGCCACCAGCAGAGATCCACAGGGAGAAGAAAAACTGTTTTTT.

The chain has TRBV21-1 and TRBJ1-5; the table names TRBD1, a call not compared with the DNA. TRBV21-1 is a documented pseudogene. The CDR3 loop spans 17 amino acids. In DNA form, the CDR3 reads TGTGCCAGCAGCAAATGTCCCAGGACAGATAGCAATCAGCCCCAGCATTTT. Translation gives CASSKCPRTDSNQPQHF.

This clonotype occurred a few times. This chain connects TRBV30 to TRBJ2-7, with D perhaps TRBD2 (5 bases). The V end lost 4 bases, the J end lost 4 bases, and 20 bases lay between the germline ends. The CDR3 contains 15 residues. The germline V gene has CDR1 GTSNPN and CDR2 SVGIG (reference sequence). The CDR3 DNA reads TGTGCCTGGAACCGTCGAGGAGGTGGGGAATACGAGCAGTACTTC. Translating it yields CAWNRRGGGEYEQYF.

In this sample, this clonotype turned up a few times. This sequence joins TRBV7-2 and TRBJ2-3, with 9 nucleotides matching TRBD1. Germline V gene lookup returns CDR1 SGHTA and CDR2 FQGNSA. The CDR3 has 16 amino acids. V dropped 4 bases and J dropped 6; count of bases not matched to a gene: 11. The CDR3 bases are TGTGCCAGCAGCTCTCCCGGGACAGGGCTTGGTGATACGCAGTATTTT. This codes for CASSSPGTGLGDTQYF.

The sample holds many counts of this clonotype. This chain joins TRBV20-1 and TRBJ2-1; TRBD1 agrees at 8 bases. Germline V CDR1 and CDR2: DFQATT, SNEGSKA (reference sequence). There are 15 residues in the CDR3. V trimming: 4 bases; J trimming: 8 bases; junction bases outside the gene matches: 13. For the CDR3, the DNA is TGCAGTGCTAATGCGAGGACAGGGCATAGAGATGAGCAGTTCTTC. Translation gives CSANARTGHRDEQFF.